The 2 T cell receptor beta chains presented below share a single source sample, sequenced in a study of Graves' ophthalmopathy and Graves' hyperthyroidism. Scientists amplified the TCR beta CDR3 regions from RNA transcripts. A first-round RT-PCR used HTBI primers, followed by a second-round multiplex PCR. A single record per CDR3 protein comes from TCRdb applying MiXCR to the multiplex PCR reads. The top ten hold over 7% of the sample, which has approximately 160,000 distinct CDR3 sequences, around 39% seen once. The specimen was peripheral blood. The receptors originated from a man younger than 40 with Graves' ophthalmopathy.

This clonotype was observed at least ten times. The gene calls are TRBV10-3 and TRBJ2-2; 12 bases line up with TRBD1. The CDR3 spans 16 residues. The V gene end was trimmed by 4 bases and the J gene end by 4 bases; junction bases not matched to a gene: 4. Germline V gene data show CDR1 as ENHRY and CDR2 as SYGVKD. The CDR3 protein is CAISAGTGGGTGELFF. The CDR3 DNA sequence: TGTGCCATCAGTGCCGGGACAGGGGGCGGCACCGGGGAGCTGTTTTTT.

This rearrangement joins TRBV4-1 to TRBJ1-1; a weak D match, TRBD1 (5 bases). V was cut by 1 base and J by 3 bases, with 15 bases left in between. The germline CDR1 and CDR2 sequences are MGHRA and YSYEKL. This CDR3 is built from 16 residues. In DNA, the CDR3 is TGCGCCAGCAGCCAAGTCTCGAGGACACAGTACACTGAAGCTTTCTTT. Amino acid sequence: CASSQVSRTQYTEAFF.